These T cell receptor beta chains were read from a single sample in a study of technical replicates of blood from a few donors. Here immunoSEQ multiplex PCR was the method, and the copy in TCRdb shows in-frame clones only, minus some. The data hold tens of thousands of clones, with over 90% observed a single time. Input material: PBMCs. The receptors were sampled from a human donor in good health. Some clones in this sample may be carry-over from other donors' samples. CDR3s include the opening cysteine and the closing phenylalanine or tryptophan. The order of the fields is V gene, D gene, J gene, clone size, CDR3 protein, CDR3 DNA. The D gene is left open where the match is weak. Rows may omit the clone size; those that give it use once, few, many or a size class.

V: TRBV7-8
D: TRBD1
J: TRBJ2-4
size: .
CDR3: CASSLTGASLYF
DNA: TGTGCCAGCAGCTTAACAGGGGCCTCGCTGTACTTC

V: TRBV19
D: TRBD1
J: TRBJ1-2
size: .
CDR3: CASRSTGGGYGYTF
DNA: TGTGCCAGTAGATCGACAGGGGGAGGTTATGGCTACACCTTC

V: TRBV12-5
D: .
J: TRBJ1-2
size: .
CDR3: CASAFGRAHGYTF
DNA: TGTGCTAGTGCCTTCGGGAGGGCTCACGGCTACACCTTC

V: TRBV5-4
D: TRBD1
J: TRBJ2-5
size: .
CDR3: CASSLGQGAWETQYF
DNA: TGTGCCAGCAGCCTCGGACAGGGGGCCTGGGAGACCCAGTACTTC

V: TRBV5-4
D: TRBD1
J: TRBJ2-2
size: once
CDR3: CASSRAGTANTGELFF
DNA: TGTGCCAGCAGCCGGGCCGGGACAGCGAACACCGGGGAGCTGTTTTTT

V: TRBV2
D: .
J: TRBJ2-1
size: .
CDR3: CASGERTTQQFF
DNA: TGTGCCAGCGGAGAGAGAACTACTCAGCAGTTCTTC

V: TRBV4-2
D: TRBD2
J: TRBJ2-1
size: once
CDR3: CASSRQPRTSGGGNEQFF
DNA: TGTGCCAGCAGCCGACAACCCCGGACTAGCGGGGGGGGCAATGAGCAGTTCTTC

V: TRBV2
D: TRBD2
J: TRBJ2-3
size: .
CDR3: CASSHYGRHRADTQYF
DNA: TGTGCCAGCAGTCACTACGGGAGGCACCGCGCAGATACGCAGTATTTT

V: TRBV7-2
D: .
J: TRBJ2-5
size: .
CDR3: CASSSASAGGETQYF
DNA: TGTGCCAGCAGCTCAGCATCAGCGGGTGGAGAGACCCAGTACTTC

V: TRBV2
D: TRBD2
J: TRBJ2-3
size: few
CDR3: CASILTSAAPDTQYF
DNA: TGTGCCAGCATTCTGACTAGCGCTGCTCCAGATACGCAGTATTTT

V: TRBV6-6
D: .
J: TRBJ2-7
size: once
CDR3: CASRAEAYEQYF
DNA: TGTGCCAGCAGGGCGGAGGCCTACGAGCAGTACTTC

V: TRBV6-5
D: TRBD1
J: TRBJ1-2
size: .
CDR3: CASRDRNYGYTF
DNA: TGTGCCAGCAGGGACAGGAACTATGGCTACACCTTC

V: TRBV6-1
D: TRBD1
J: TRBJ1-1
size: .
CDR3: CASSGQGERSEAFF
DNA: TGTGCCAGCAGTGGACAGGGGGAGAGGTCTGAAGCTTTCTTT

V: TRBV5-8
D: .
J: TRBJ2-3
size: .
CDR3: CASSLAKSYGTDTQYF
DNA: TGTGCCAGCAGCTTAGCGAAATCTTACGGCACAGATACGCAGTATTTT

V: TRBV7-2
D: .
J: TRBJ1-6
size: .
CDR3: CASSLEAGSRSPLHF
DNA: TGTGCCAGCAGCTTAGAGGCAGGGTCACGTTCACCCCTCCACTTT

V: TRBV6-1
D: .
J: TRBJ2-2
size: .
CDR3: CASSAYRTNTGELFF
DNA: TGTGCCAGCAGTGCTTACAGAACGAACACCGGGGAGCTGTTTTTT

V: TRBV11-2
D: TRBD2
J: TRBJ2-1
size: once
CDR3: CASRDTGLAGVRNEQFF
DNA: TGTGCCAGCAGGGACACGGGACTAGCGGGAGTAAGGAATGAGCAGTTCTTC

V: TRBV5-5
D: .
J: TRBJ2-3
size: .
CDR3: CASSIGGDTQYF
DNA: TGTGCCAGCAGCATCGGGGGAGATACGCAGTATTTT

V: TRBV20-1
D: .
J: TRBJ2-4
size: .
CDR3: CSALQGGIQYF
DNA: TGCAGTGCGCTACAGGGTGGCATTCAGTACTTC

V: TRBV7-8
D: TRBD2
J: TRBJ2-3
size: .
CDR3: CASSLVGGGYTDTQYF
DNA: TGTGCCAGCAGCTTAGTGGGCGGGGGGTACACAGATACGCAGTATTTT

V: TRBV9
D: TRBD2
J: TRBJ2-2
size: .
CDR3: CASSPRLAGVTGELFF
DNA: TGTGCCAGCAGCCCCCGTCTAGCGGGGGTCACCGGGGAGCTGTTTTTT

V: TRBV27
D: TRBD2
J: TRBJ2-3
size: .
CDR3: CASSLSGLAGVRDTQYF
DNA: TGTGCCAGCAGTTTATCCGGACTAGCGGGAGTTAGAGATACGCAGTATTTT

V: TRBV10-3
D: TRBD1
J: TRBJ2-5
size: .
CDR3: CAITADRETKGTQYF
DNA: TGTGCCATCACCGCCGACAGGGAAACCAAAGGGACCCAGTACTTC

V: TRBV4-1
D: TRBD2
J: TRBJ2-2
size: .
CDR3: CASSGTSLNTGELFF
DNA: TGCGCCAGCAGCGGGACTAGCCTTAACACCGGGGAGCTGTTTTTT

V: TRBV7-9
D: TRBD1
J: TRBJ1-2
size: .
CDR3: CASSLWAGGAVGYTF
DNA: TGTGCCAGCAGCTTGTGGGCAGGGGGCGCTGTCGGCTACACCTTC

V: TRBV4-3
D: .
J: TRBJ2-6
size: .
CDR3: CASSQGWPPLAGANVLTF
DNA: TGCGCCAGCAGCCAAGGTTGGCCTCCTCTCGCTGGGGCCAACGTCCTGACTTTC

V: TRBV2
D: .
J: TRBJ2-7
size: .
CDR3: CASGGISEQYF
DNA: TGTGCCAGCGGAGGAATATCCGAGCAGTACTTC

V: TRBV7-6
D: .
J: TRBJ2-5
size: .
CDR3: CASRHNRGREETQYF
DNA: TGTGCCAGCAGGCATAACAGGGGACGGGAGGAGACCCAGTACTTC

V: TRBV5-1
D: TRBD1
J: TRBJ2-7
size: .
CDR3: CASSEGTAYEQYF
DNA: TGCGCCAGCAGCGAGGGGACAGCGTACGAGCAGTACTTC

V: TRBV23-1
D: .
J: TRBJ2-1
size: .
CDR3: CARSLGRRFF
DNA: TGCGCCAGATCCCTGGGGCGAAGGTTCTTC

V: TRBV7-2
D: .
J: TRBJ2-3
size: .
CDR3: CASSSRTSTDTQYF
DNA: TGTGCCAGCAGCTCCCGGACTAGCACAGATACGCAGTATTTT

V: TRBV2
D: .
J: TRBJ1-6
size: .
CDR3: CASSPQGSYNSPLHF
DNA: TGTGCCAGCAGTCCCCAGGGATCCTATAATTCACCCCTCCACTTT

V: TRBV30
D: TRBD1
J: TRBJ1-5
size: .
CDR3: CAWNAGGLQPQHF
DNA: TGTGCCTGGAACGCAGGGGGCCTTCAGCCCCAGCATTTT

V: TRBV2
D: .
J: TRBJ2-7
size: .
CDR3: CAVGGTEVYEQYF
DNA: TGTGCAGTCGGCGGGACGGAAGTGTACGAGCAGTACTTC

V: TRBV11-1
D: .
J: TRBJ2-2
size: .
CDR3: CASSAARGDDGELFF
DNA: TGTGCCAGCAGCGCCGCCAGGGGGGATGACGGGGAGCTGTTTTTT

V: TRBV30
D: .
J: TRBJ2-7
size: once
CDR3: CAWSLVAPMSSYEQYF
DNA: TGTGCCTGGAGTCTGGTAGCGCCGATGAGCTCCTACGAGCAGTACTTC

V: TRBV7-2
D: .
J: TRBJ2-7
size: .
CDR3: CASSQTGTEQYF
DNA: TGTGCCAGCAGCCAAACAGGGACCGAGCAGTACTTC

V: TRBV7-9
D: .
J: TRBJ1-1
size: .
CDR3: CASSIVMNTEAFF
DNA: TGTGCCAGCAGCATAGTCATGAACACTGAAGCTTTCTTT

V: TRBV6-5
D: .
J: TRBJ2-7
size: .
CDR3: CASSYSVAGSYEQYF
DNA: TGTGCCAGCAGTTACTCTGTCGCAGGATCCTACGAGCAGTACTTC

V: TRBV7-2
D: TRBD1
J: TRBJ2-7
size: .
CDR3: CASSTEGQDWYEQYF
DNA: TGTGCCAGCAGCACCGAGGGACAGGATTGGTACGAGCAGTACTTC